This TCR beta chain originates from a study of T cell changes during pregnancy in multiple sclerosis. Germline V CDR1 and CDR2: KGHSH, LQKENI. The V gene lost 3 bases and the J gene lost 2 bases, with 11 bases spanning the gap. The CDR3 is 14 amino acids. Clones were read by immunoSEQ multiplex PCR, and TCRdb kept only the in-frame ones, dropping some. The table lists approximately 33,000 clones, roughly nine tenths of them singletons. Here the sequenced sample was CD4+ T cells from peripheral blood mononuclear cells, taken after pregnancy. The TCR originated in a female donor with multiple sclerosis, enrolled in a pregnancy study. The chain carries TRBV18 and TRBJ2-7, with D possibly TRBD1 on 6 matching bases. CDR3 residues: CASSPRDTPYEQYF. CDR3 sequence (DNA): TGTGCCAGCTCACCTAGGGACACCCCCTACGAGCAGTACTTC.